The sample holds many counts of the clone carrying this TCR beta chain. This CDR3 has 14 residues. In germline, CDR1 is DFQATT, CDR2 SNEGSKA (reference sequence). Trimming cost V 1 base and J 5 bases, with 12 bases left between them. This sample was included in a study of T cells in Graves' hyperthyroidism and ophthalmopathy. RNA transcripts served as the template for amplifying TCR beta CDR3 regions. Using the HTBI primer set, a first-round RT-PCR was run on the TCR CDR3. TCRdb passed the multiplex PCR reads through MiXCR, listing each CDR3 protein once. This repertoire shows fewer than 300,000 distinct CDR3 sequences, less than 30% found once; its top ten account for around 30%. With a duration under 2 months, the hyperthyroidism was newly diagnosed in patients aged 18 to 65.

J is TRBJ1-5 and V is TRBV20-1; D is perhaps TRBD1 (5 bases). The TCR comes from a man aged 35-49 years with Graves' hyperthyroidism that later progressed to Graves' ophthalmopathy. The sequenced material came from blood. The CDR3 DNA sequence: TGCAGTGCTAGAGTAGGGGCATGGGATCAGCCCCAGCATTTT. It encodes CSARVGAWDQPQHF.